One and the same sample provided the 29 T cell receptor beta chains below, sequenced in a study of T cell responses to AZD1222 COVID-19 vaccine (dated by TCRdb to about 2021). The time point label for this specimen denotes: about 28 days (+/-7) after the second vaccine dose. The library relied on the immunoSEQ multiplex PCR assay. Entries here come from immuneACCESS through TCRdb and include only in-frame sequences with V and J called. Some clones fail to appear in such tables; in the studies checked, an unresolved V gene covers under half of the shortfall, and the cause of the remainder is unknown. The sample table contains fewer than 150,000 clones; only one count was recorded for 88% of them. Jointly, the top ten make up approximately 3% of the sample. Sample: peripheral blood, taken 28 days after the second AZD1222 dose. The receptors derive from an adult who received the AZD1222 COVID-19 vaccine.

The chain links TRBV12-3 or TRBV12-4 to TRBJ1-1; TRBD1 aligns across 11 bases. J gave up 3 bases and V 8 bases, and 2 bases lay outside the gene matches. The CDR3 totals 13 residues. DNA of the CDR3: TGTGCCAGCGGACAGGGGGCCTACACTGAAGCTTTCTTT. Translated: CASGQGAYTEAFF.

This chain's CDR3 is CSVGYYTEAFF. CDR3 sequence (DNA): TGCAGCGTCGGGTATTACACTGAAGCTTTCTTT. V is TRBV29-1 and J is TRBJ1-1; D remains ambiguous. Germline V CDR1 and CDR2: SQVTM, ANQGSEA. V gave up 6 bases and J gave up 3 bases, with 8 bases separating them. This CDR3 is 11 amino acids long.

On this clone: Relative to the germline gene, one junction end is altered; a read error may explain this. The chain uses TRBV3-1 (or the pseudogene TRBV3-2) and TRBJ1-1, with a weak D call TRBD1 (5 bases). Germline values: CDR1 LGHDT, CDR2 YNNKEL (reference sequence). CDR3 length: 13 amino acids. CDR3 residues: CASSPLGHLLAVF. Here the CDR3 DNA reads TGTGCCAGCAGCCCTCTAGGACATTTGTTGGCGGTTTTT.

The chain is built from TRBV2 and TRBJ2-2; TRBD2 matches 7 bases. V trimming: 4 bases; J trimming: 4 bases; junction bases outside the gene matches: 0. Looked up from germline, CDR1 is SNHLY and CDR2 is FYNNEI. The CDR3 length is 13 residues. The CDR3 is CASSGTSTGELFF. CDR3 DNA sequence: TGTGCCAGCAGTGGGACTAGCACCGGGGAGCTGTTTTTT. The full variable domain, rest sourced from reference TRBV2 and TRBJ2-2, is EPEVTQTPSHQVTQMGQEVILRCVPISNHLYFYWYRQILGQKVEFLVSFYNNEISEKSEIFDDQFSVERPDGSNFTLKIRSTKLEDSAMYFCASSGTSTGELFFGEGSRLTVL.

CDR3 protein: CASEQGPPNYGYTF. CDR3 nucleotides: TGTGCCAGCGAACAGGGCCCACCTAACTATGGCTACACCTTC. The chain recombines TRBV28 with TRBJ1-2; a weak D match, TRBD1 (6 bases). Germline CDR1 and CDR2: MDHEN and SYDVKM. The CDR3 runs 14 residues. Trimming removed 8 bases from V and 0 bases from J, with 13 bases in between.

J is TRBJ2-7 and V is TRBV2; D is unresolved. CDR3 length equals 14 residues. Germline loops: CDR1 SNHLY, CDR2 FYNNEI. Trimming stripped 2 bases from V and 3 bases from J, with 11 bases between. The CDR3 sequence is CASSELGLNYEQYF. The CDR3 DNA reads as TGTGCCAGCAGTGAACTAGGTTTAAACTACGAGCAGTACTTC.

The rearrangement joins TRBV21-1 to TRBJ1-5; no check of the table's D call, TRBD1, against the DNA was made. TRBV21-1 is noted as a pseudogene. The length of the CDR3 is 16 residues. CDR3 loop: CASLDREGERNQPQHF. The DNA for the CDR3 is TGTGCCAGCCTGGACAGGGAGGGAGAGCGCAATCAGCCCCAGCATTTT.

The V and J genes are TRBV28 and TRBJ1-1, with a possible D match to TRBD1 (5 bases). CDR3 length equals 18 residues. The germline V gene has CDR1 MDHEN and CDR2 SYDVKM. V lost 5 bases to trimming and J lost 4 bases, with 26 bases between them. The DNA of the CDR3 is TGTGCCAGCAGTACGGGACGACCCGCGGCCGACCGGAGCACTGAAGCTTTCTTT. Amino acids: CASSTGRPAADRSTEAFF. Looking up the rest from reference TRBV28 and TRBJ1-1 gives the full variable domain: DVKVTQSSRYLVKRTGEKVFLECVQDMDHENMFWYRQDPGLGLRLIYFSYDVKMKEKGDIPEGYSVSREKKERFSLILESASTNQTSMYLCASSTGRPAADRSTEAFFGQGTRLTVV.

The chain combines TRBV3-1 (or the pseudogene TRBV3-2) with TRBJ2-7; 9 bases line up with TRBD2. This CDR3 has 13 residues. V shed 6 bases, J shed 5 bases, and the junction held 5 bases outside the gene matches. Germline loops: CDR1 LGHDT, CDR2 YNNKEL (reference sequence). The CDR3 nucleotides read TGTGCCAGCAGGTTAGCGGGGGATGACGAGCAGTACTTC. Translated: CASRLAGDDEQYF.

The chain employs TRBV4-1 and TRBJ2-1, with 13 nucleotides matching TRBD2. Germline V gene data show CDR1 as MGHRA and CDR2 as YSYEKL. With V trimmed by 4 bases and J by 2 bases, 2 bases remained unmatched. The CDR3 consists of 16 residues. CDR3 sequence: CASSPGLAGAYNEQFF. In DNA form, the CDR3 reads TGCGCCAGCAGCCCAGGACTAGCGGGAGCCTACAATGAGCAGTTCTTC.

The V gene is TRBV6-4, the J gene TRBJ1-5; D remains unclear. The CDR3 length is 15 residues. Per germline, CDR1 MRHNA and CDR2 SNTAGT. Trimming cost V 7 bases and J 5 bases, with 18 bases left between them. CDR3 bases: TGTGCCAGCACTAGCCCTTGGACTCGAGATCAGCCCCAGCATTTT. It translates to CASTSPWTRDQPQHF.

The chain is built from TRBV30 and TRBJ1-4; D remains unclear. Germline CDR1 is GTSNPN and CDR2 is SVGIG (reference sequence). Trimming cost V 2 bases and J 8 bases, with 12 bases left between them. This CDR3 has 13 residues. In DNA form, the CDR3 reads TGTGCCTGGAGTCCAGTTGACGGCGAAAAACTGTTTTTT. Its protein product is CAWSPVDGEKLFF.

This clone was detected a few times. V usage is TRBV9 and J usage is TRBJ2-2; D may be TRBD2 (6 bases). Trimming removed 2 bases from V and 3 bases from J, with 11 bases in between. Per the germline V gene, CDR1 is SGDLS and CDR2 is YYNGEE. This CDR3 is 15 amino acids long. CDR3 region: CASSVGTDYTGELFF. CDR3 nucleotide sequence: TGTGCCAGCAGCGTTGGGACTGATTACACCGGGGAGCTGTTTTTT.

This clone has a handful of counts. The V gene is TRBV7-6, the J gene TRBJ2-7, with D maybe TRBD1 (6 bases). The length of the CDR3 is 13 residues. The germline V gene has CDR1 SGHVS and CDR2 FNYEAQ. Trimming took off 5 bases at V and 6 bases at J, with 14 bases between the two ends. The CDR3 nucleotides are TGTGCCAGCAGCACGTCACAGGGCTCCGAGCAGTACTTC. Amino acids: CASSTSQGSEQYF.

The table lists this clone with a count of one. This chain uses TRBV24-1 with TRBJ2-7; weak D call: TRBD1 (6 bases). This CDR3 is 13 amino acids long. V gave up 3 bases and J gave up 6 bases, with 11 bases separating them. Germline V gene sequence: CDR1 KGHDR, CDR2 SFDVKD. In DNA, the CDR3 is TGTGCCACCAGTGATATCAGGGGTTCCGAGCAGTACTTC. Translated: CATSDIRGSEQYF.

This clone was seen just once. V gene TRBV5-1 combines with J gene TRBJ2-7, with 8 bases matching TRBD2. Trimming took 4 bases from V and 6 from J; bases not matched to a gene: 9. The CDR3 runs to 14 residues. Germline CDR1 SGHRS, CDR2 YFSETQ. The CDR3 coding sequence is TGCGCCAGCAGCGTGGGACTAGTCAGAGGCGAGCAGTACTTC. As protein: CASSVGLVRGEQYF.

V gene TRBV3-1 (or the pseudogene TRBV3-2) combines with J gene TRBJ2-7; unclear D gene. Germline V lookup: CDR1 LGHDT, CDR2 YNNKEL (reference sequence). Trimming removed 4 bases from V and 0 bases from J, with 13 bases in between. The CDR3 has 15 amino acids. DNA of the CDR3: TGTGCCAGCAGCCTGAGAATTCCCCCCTCCTACGAGCAGTACTTC. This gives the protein CASSLRIPPSYEQYF.

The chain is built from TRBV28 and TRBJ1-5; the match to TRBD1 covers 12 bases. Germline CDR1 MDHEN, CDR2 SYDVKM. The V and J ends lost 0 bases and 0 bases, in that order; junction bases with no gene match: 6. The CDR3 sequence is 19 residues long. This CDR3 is CASSLWAGQGAVSNQPQHF. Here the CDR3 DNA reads TGTGCCAGCAGTTTATGGGCGGGACAGGGGGCAGTTAGCAATCAGCCCCAGCATTTT. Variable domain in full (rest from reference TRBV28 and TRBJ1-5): DVKVTQSSRYLVKRTGEKVFLECVQDMDHENMFWYRQDPGLGLRLIYFSYDVKMKEKGDIPEGYSVSREKKERFSLILESASTNQTSMYLCASSLWAGQGAVSNQPQHFGDGTRLSIL.

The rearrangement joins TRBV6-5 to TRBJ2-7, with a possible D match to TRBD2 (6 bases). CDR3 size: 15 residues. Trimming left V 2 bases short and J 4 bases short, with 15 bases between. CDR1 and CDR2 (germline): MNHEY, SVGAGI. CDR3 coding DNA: TGTGCCAGCAGTTACATCGCGGGGTTGAGGTACGAGCAGTACTTC. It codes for CASSYIAGLRYEQYF.

The CDR3 region has the DNA TGTGCCAGCAGCCTGGGGTGGGGGCTCGGCACCGGGGAGCTGTTTTTT. It yields the protein CASSLGWGLGTGELFF. The chain couples TRBV27 to TRBJ2-2; D is perhaps TRBD1 (6 bases). Germline lookup yields CDR1 MNHEY and CDR2 SMNVEV (reference sequence). Trimming pared 6 bases from V and 4 bases from J, leaving 18 bases between. This CDR3 spans 16 amino acids.

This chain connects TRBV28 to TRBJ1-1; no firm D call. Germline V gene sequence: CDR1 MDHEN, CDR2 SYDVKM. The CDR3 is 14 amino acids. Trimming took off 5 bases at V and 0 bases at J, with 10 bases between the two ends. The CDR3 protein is CASSPPKLNTEAFF. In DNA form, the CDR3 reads TGTGCCAGCAGTCCCCCCAAGCTGAACACTGAAGCTTTCTTT.

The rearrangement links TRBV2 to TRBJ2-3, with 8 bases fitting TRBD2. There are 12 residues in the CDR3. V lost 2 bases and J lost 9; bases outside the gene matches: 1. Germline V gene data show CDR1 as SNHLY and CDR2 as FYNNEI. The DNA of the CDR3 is TGTGCCAGCAGTGAAATAGCGGGGACGCAGTATTTT. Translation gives CASSEIAGTQYF.

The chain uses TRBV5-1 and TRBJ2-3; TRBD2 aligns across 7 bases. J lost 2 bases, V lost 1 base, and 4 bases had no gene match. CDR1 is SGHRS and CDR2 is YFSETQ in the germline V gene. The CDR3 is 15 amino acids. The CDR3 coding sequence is TGCGCCAGCAGCTTGCCTAGCGGCGACACAGATACGCAGTATTTT. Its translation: CASSLPSGDTDTQYF.

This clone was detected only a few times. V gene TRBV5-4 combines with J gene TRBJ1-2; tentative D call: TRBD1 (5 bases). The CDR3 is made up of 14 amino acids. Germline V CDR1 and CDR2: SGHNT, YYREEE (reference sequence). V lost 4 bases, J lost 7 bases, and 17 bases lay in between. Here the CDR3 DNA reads TGTGCCAGCAGCCTTGGGACCGATGGTAGTGGCTACACCTTC. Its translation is CASSLGTDGSGYTF.

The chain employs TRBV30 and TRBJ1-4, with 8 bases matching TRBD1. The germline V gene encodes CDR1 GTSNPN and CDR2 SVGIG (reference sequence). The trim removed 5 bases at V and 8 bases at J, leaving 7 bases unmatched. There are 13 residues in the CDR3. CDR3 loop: CAWDRGYGEKLFF. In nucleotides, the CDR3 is TGTGCCTGGGACAGGGGCTATGGGGAAAAACTGTTTTTT.

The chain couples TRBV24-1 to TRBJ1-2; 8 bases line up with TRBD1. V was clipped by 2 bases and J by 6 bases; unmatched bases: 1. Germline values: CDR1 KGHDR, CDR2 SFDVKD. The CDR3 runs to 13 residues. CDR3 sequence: CATSDSDRDGYTF. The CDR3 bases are TGTGCCACCAGTGATTCGGACAGGGATGGCTACACCTTC.

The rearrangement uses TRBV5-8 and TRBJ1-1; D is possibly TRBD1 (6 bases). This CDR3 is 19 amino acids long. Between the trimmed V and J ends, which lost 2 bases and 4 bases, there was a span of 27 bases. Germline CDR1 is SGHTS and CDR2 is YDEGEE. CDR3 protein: CASSFGRGEGEESGTEAFF. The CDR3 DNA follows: TGTGCCAGCAGCTTCGGAAGGGGGGAGGGGGAGGAGTCCGGCACTGAAGCTTTCTTT.

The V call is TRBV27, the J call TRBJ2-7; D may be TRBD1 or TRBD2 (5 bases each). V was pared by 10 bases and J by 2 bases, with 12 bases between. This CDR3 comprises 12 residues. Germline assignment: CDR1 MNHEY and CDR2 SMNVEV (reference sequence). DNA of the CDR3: TGTGCCACCAGGGACCAAGCCTACGAGCAGTACTTC. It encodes CATRDQAYEQYF.

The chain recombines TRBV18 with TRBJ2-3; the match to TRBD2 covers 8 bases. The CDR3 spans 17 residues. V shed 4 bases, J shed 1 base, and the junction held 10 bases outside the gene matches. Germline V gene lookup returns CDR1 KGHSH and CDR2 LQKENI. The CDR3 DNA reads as TGTGCCAGCTCACAGGCAGCGGGGGCTGGGGGCACAGATACGCAGTATTTT. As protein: CASSQAAGAGGTDTQYF.